A selection of T cell receptor beta chains follows, all from one sample in a study of human T cells and chemical hapten exposure. TCRdb re-called the RACE reads with MiXCR, one entry per CDR3 protein. The sample holds under 95,000 distinct CDR3 sequences, 6.5% to 10% seen once. Sequencing used whole blood, obtained in connection with sensitization to the hapten diphenylcyclopropenone (DPC). The receptors stem from a man aged 40-49 years with alopecia areata. Some clones in this sample may be carry-over from other donors' samples. Both conserved end residues are part of each CDR3. A D gene is named only where the DNA matches it firmly. Not every row has a clone size; where given, it reads once, few, many or a size class.

CDR3aa	CDR3nt	len	v_gene	abundance	d_gene	j_gene
CASSGAGGQETQYF	TGTGCCAGCAGCGGGGCAGGGGGCCAAGAGACCCAGTACTTC	14	TRBV7-2	many	TRBD1	TRBJ2-5
CATSDLRGTSGRTQETQYF	TGTGCCACCAGTGATTTGCGTGGGACTAGCGGGAGGACTCAAGAGACCCAGTACTTC	19	TRBV24-1	few	TRBD2	TRBJ2-5
CASSYDPTRGSGKVGEQFF	TGTGCCAGCAGTTACGACCCCACGAGGGGTAGCGGGAAGGTCGGTGAGCAGTTCTTC	19	TRBV6-2/TRBV6-3	few	TRBD2	TRBJ2-1
CASSLDHRGAGGETQYF	TGTGCCAGCAGCTTAGACCACCGGGGGGCGGGAGGGGAGACCCAGTACTTC	17	TRBV11-2	-	TRBD2	TRBJ2-5
CASSRTESSYNEQFF	TGTGCCAGCAGTAGGACAGAGAGCTCCTACAATGAGCAGTTCTTC	15	TRBV2	-	-	TRBJ2-1
CSARGVGTGEWSYGYTF	TGCAGTGCTAGAGGGGTCGGGACAGGGGAGTGGAGCTATGGCTACACCTTC	17	TRBV20-1	many	TRBD1	TRBJ1-2
CSAQNAGEQPQHF	TGCAGTGCCCAGAACGCCGGGGAGCAGCCCCAGCATTTT	13	TRBV20-1	few	-	TRBJ1-5
CASSRFGTMHEQYF	TGTGCCAGCAGTCGATTCGGGACGATGCACGAGCAGTACTTC	14	TRBV6-2/TRBV6-3	few	-	TRBJ2-7
CASSSYPGLAGVGTGELFF	TGTGCCAGCAGCTCTTACCCGGGACTAGCGGGAGTTGGCACCGGGGAGCTGTTTTTT	19	TRBV28	many	TRBD2	TRBJ2-2
CASSYYAAGVGNQPQHF	TGTGCCAGCAGTTATTACGCGGCAGGGGTAGGCAATCAGCCCCAGCATTTT	17	TRBV6-2/TRBV6-3	-	-	TRBJ1-5
CSVEKSNYGYTF	TGCAGCGTTGAAAAGTCTAACTATGGCTACACCTTC	12	TRBV29-1	many	-	TRBJ1-2
CASGAANEQFF	TGCGCCAGCGGGGCGGCCAATGAGCAGTTCTTC	11	TRBV4-1	-	-	TRBJ2-1
CSATRTYGEQFF	TGCAGTGCCACAAGGACGTACGGGGAGCAGTTCTTC	12	TRBV20-1	-	-	TRBJ2-1
CASVVLAGMGETQYF	TGTGCCAGCGTTGTGTTAGCGGGGATGGGGGAGACCCAGTACTTC	15	TRBV12-3/TRBV12-4	few	TRBD2	TRBJ2-5
CASSQDTRDGGIQYF	TGCGCCAGCAGCCAAGATACGAGAGACGGGGGCATTCAGTACTTC	15	TRBV4-3	few	-	TRBJ2-4
CAISEGQHSNQPQHF	TGTGCCATCAGTGAGGGACAGCACAGCAATCAGCCCCAGCATTTT	15	TRBV10-3	many	-	TRBJ1-5
CASSIWTGNYGYTF	TGTGCCAGCAGCATATGGACAGGGAACTATGGCTACACCTTC	14	TRBV7-2	few	TRBD1	TRBJ1-2
CASSTPWSGANVLTF	TGTGCCAGCAGCACTCCATGGTCTGGGGCCAACGTCCTGACTTTC	15	TRBV7-9	-	-	TRBJ2-6